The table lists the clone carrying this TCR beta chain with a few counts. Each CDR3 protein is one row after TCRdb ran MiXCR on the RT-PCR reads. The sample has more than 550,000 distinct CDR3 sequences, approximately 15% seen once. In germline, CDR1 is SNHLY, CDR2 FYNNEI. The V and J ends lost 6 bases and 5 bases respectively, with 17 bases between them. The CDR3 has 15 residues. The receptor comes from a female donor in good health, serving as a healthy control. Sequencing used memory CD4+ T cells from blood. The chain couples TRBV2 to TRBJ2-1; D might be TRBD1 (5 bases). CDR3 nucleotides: TGTGCCAGCAGCACAGGCCCAAGAGCCAACAATGAGCAGTTCTTC. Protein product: CASSTGPRANNEQFF.